These 7 T cell receptor beta chains originate from one sample sequenced in a study of blood T cell repertoires in COVID-19. Measured with immunoSEQ multiplex PCR; TCRdb has only the in-frame clones, and not every one. The sample consists of about 64,000 clones, about 78% of them appearing once. Material for sequencing was peripheral blood. Receptors were obtained from a man older than 75 with acute or convalescent COVID-19.

This clone is large within its sample. The V call is TRBV21-1, the J call TRBJ2-7; the D call in the table, TRBD1, was not verified against the DNA. TRBV21-1 is designated a pseudogene. This CDR3 is 16 amino acids long. CDR3 loop: CASSKGWDRRRREQYF. The CDR3 DNA reads as TGTGCCAGCAGCAAAGGGTGGGACAGACGTAGGAGGGAGCAGTACTTC.

V gene TRBV19 combines with J gene TRBJ1-2; TRBD1 aligns across 11 bases. This CDR3 comprises 15 residues. After removal of 2 bases from V and 8 bases from J, the junction contained 7 bases not matched to a gene. From germline, CDR1 is LNHDA and CDR2 SQIVND (reference sequence). DNA for the CDR3: TGTGCCAGTAGTATATCGGACAGGGGGCCTCTCGGCTACACCTTC. Translating gives CASSISDRGPLGYTF.

V gene TRBV28 combines with J gene TRBJ2-3, with 10 positions matching TRBD2. V shed 5 bases, J shed 4 bases, and the junction held 6 bases outside the gene matches. The germline V gene has CDR1 MDHEN and CDR2 SYDVKM. The CDR3 has 15 residues. In nucleotides, the CDR3 is TGTGCCAGCAGTACCACAGCGGGGGGGGCAGATACGCAGTATTTT. This encodes CASSTTAGGADTQYF. The variable domain in full, with the rest retrieved from reference TRBV28 and TRBJ2-3, is DVKVTQSSRYLVKRTGEKVFLECVQDMDHENMFWYRQDPGLGLRLIYFSYDVKMKEKGDIPEGYSVSREKKERFSLILESASTNQTSMYLCASSTTAGGADTQYFGPGTRLTVL.

This clone was detected ten times or more. The rearrangement joins TRBV24-1 to TRBJ2-1; no reliable D call. V shed 4 bases and J shed 6 bases, with 9 bases lying between them. Germline CDR1 is KGHDR and CDR2 is SFDVKD. This CDR3 comprises 13 residues. CDR3 in DNA: TGTGCCACCAGTGAAGACCGGGTCAATGAGCAGTTCTTC. It yields the protein CATSEDRVNEQFF.

The chain links TRBV9 to TRBJ1-2; unclear D gene. The CDR3 length is 13 residues. V dropped 2 bases and J dropped 0 bases, with 5 bases sitting between them. Germline-derived CDR1 and CDR2 are SGDLS and YYNGEE. The CDR3 spells CASSVGPNYGYTF. In DNA, the CDR3 is TGTGCCAGCAGCGTCGGTCCTAACTATGGCTACACCTTC. The full variable domain, rest sourced from reference TRBV9 and TRBJ1-2, is DSGVTQTPKHLITATGQRVTLRCSPRSGDLSVYWYQQSLDQGLQFLIQYYNGEERAKGNILERFSAQQFPDLHSELNLSSLELGDSALYFCASSVGPNYGYTFGSGTRLTVV.

The sample holds a few counts of this clone. The V call is TRBV2, the J call TRBJ2-2, with TRBD1 matching 12 bases. V lost 6 bases, J lost 6 bases, and 8 bases stayed unmatched. Germline CDR1 SNHLY, CDR2 FYNNEI. This CDR3 contains 16 residues. The CDR3 region is CASSITGQGAAGELFF. The CDR3 region has the DNA TGTGCCAGCAGCATTACGGGACAGGGGGCGGCCGGGGAGCTGTTTTTT. The variable domain in full, with the rest retrieved from reference TRBV2 and TRBJ2-2, is EPEVTQTPSHQVTQMGQEVILRCVPISNHLYFYWYRQILGQKVEFLVSFYNNEISEKSEIFDDQFSVERPDGSNFTLKIRSTKLEDSAMYFCASSITGQGAAGELFFGEGSRLTVL.

The chain joins TRBV18 to TRBJ2-5; D unclear. The V end was cut by 3 bases, the J end by 5 bases, with 22 bases between. Germline assignment: CDR1 KGHSH and CDR2 LQKENI. The CDR3 spans 17 residues. The CDR3 protein is CASSPAGRRNPTETQYF. In DNA, the CDR3 is TGTGCCAGCTCACCGGCAGGCCGACGGAATCCGACGGAGACCCAGTACTTC.